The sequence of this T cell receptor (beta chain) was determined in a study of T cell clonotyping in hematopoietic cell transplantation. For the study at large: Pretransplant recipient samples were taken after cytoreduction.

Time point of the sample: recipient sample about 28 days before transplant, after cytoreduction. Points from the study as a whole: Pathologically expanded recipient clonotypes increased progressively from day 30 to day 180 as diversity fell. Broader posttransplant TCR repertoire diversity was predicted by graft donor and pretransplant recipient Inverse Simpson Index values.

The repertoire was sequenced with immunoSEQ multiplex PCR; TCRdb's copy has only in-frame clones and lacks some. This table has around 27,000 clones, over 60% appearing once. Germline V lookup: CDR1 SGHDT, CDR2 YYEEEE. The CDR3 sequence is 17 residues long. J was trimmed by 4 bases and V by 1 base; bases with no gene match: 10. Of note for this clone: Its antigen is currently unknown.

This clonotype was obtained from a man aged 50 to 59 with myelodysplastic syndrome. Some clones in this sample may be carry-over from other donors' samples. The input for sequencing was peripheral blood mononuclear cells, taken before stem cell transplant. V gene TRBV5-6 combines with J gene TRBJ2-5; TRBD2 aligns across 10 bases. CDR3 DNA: TGTGCCAGCAGCTTGTTCGGGCTAGCGGGAGTAGGAGAGACCCAGTACTTC. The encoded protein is CASSLFGLAGVGETQYF.